This is a list of T cell receptor beta chains from one sample in a study of T cell repertoires in aging, cancer and after chemotherapy. TCRdb used MiXCR to reprocess the multiplex PCR reads, holding one entry per CDR3 protein. The table includes 2,500 or so distinct CDR3 sequences, 22% detected once. Sequenced material: blood. These receptors came from a human donor with a blood cancer. Both conserved end residues are part of each CDR3. D genes are given only for firm matches. The size entry is marked missing in some rows and otherwise reads once, few, many or a size class.

medium-sized	14	.	TRBV6-1	TRBJ1-4	TGTGCCAGCACCTCTTCTGGGGCGCATGAAAAACTGTTTTTT	CASTSSGAHEKLFF
.	15	TRBD2	TRBV6-4	TRBJ2-1	TGTGCCAGCAGTGAATCAGCGGGGGCCTACAATGAGCAGTTCTTC	CASSESAGAYNEQFF
medium-sized	15	TRBD2	TRBV27	TRBJ2-1	TGTGCCAGCAGTCCGGCCATTAGCGGGAGTAATGAGCAGTTCTTC	CASSPAISGSNEQFF
.	16	TRBD2	TRBV4-1	TRBJ2-5	TGCGCCAGCAGCCAACTAACTAGCGGGGTTAAAGAGACCCAGTACTTC	CASSQLTSGVKETQYF
.	23	.	TRBV25-1	TRBJ2-1	TGTGCCAGCAGTGAACGGAACGGAGGCACCGGGACTGCATTGATTTTTGGAGTTGAGGAGCAGTTCTTC	CASSERNGGTGTALIFGVEEQFF
few	15	.	TRBV7-9	TRBJ1-2	TGTGCCAGCAGCTTATTGATCCGGGGGGGCTATGGCTACACCTTC	CASSLLIRGGYGYTF
.	14	TRBD1	TRBV13	TRBJ1-4	TGCGCCAGCAGACACGACAGGGTCGATGAAAAACTGTTTTTT	CASRHDRVDEKLFF
.	14	.	TRBV27	TRBJ2-3	TGTGCCAGCACCGTGGGGGGGCTAGCAGATACGCAGTATTTT	CASTVGGLADTQYF
once	14	.	TRBV27	TRBJ1-4	TGTGCCAGCAGTCCAGACACGTCTAATGAAAAACTGTTTTTT	CASSPDTSNEKLFF
few	18	TRBD2	TRBV11-2	TRBJ2-2	TGTGCCAGCAGCTCAGGGACTAGCGGGCACCGGGGGACCGGGGAGCTGTTTTTT	CASSSGTSGHRGTGELFF
medium-sized	13	.	TRBV30	TRBJ1-5	TGTGCCTCGGGACGAGATAGCAATCAGCCCCAGCATTTT	CASGRDSNQPQHF
few	15	.	TRBV28	TRBJ1-5	TGTGCCAGCAGTTTAAACAGGCGCCGCAATCAGCCCCAGCATTTT	CASSLNRRRNQPQHF
medium-sized	15	TRBD2	TRBV12-3/TRBV12-4	TRBJ2-7	TGTGCCAGCAGTTCTGAGGGAGGGATCTCCTACGAGCAGTACTTC	CASSSEGGISYEQYF
medium-sized	15	.	TRBV7-2	TRBJ1-2	TGTGCCAGCAGCTTATTCCCAGGGGCGAACTATGGCTACACCTTC	CASSLFPGANYGYTF
medium-sized	15	.	TRBV6-2/TRBV6-3	TRBJ1-6	TGTGCCAGCAGGTCCGTCGGGTCTCATAATTCACCCCTCCACTTT	CASRSVGSHNSPLHF
.	13	.	TRBV6-1	TRBJ1-1	TGTGCCAGCCCACTCCCAGGGACCCCTGAAGCTTTCTTT	CASPLPGTPEAFF
medium-sized	13	.	TRBV5-4	TRBJ1-2	TGTGCCAGCAGCTTGCGGCAGGAGTATGGCTACACCTTC	CASSLRQEYGYTF
.	12	.	TRBV11-2	TRBJ2-1	TGTGCCAGCAGCCTGGGGCGGGCCGGCCATTTCTTC	CASSLGRAGHFF
.	11	.	TRBV27	TRBJ2-1	TGTGCCAGCAGTTTTGGTGGGCAGCAGTTCTTC	CASSFGGQQFF
few	15	TRBD2	TRBV7-2	TRBJ2-5	TGTGCCAGCAGCCAGACTAGCAGATTAAAAGAGACCCAGTACTTC	CASSQTSRLKETQYF
large	13	.	TRBV15	TRBJ2-7	TGTGCCACCAGCAGCTACCTAATTGGCGAGCAGTACTTC	CATSSYLIGEQYF
few	15	.	TRBV7-2	TRBJ1-2	TGTGCCAGCAGCAACAGGCCCGGGACTAACTATGGCTACACCTTC	CASSNRPGTNYGYTF
medium-sized	16	.	TRBV12-3/TRBV12-4	TRBJ1-4	TGTGCCAGCAGTTTAGGAAGGGTACGGGAGAATGAAAAACTGTTTTTT	CASSLGRVRENEKLFF
medium-sized	16	TRBD1	TRBV13	TRBJ1-1	TGTGCCACCGACGACGGACAGGGTCAAATGAACACTGAAGCTTTCTTT	CATDDGQGQMNTEAFF
few	15	.	TRBV20-1	TRBJ2-7	TGCAGTGCTAGACCTGGACTGGGGGGGGCATACGAGCAGTACTTC	CSARPGLGGAYEQYF
.	16	TRBD1	TRBV24-1	TRBJ1-6	TGTGCCACCAGTGATTCATGGGGACAGCATAATTCACCCCTCCACTTT	CATSDSWGQHNSPLHF
few	15	.	TRBV6-4	TRBJ2-3	TGTGCCAGCAGTGACTCTGGTGGAGGCACAGATACGCAGTATTTT	CASSDSGGGTDTQYF
few	14	TRBD1	TRBV28	TRBJ1-6	TGTGCCAGCAGACCAGGGACAGATAATTCACCCCTCCACTTT	CASRPGTDNSPLHF
medium-sized	11	.	TRBV5-6	TRBJ1-1	TGTGCCAAGGATCTGAACACTGAAGCTTTCTTT	CAKDLNTEAFF
few	14	.	TRBV11-2	TRBJ1-1	TGTGCCAGCAGAAAAGGAGGATTGAACACTGAAGCTTTCTTT	CASRKGGLNTEAFF
few	14	.	TRBV20-1	TRBJ2-2	TGCAGTGCAAAGCCGGGACATAACACCGGGGAGCTGTTTTTT	CSAKPGHNTGELFF
medium-sized	15	TRBD1	TRBV27	TRBJ1-2	TGTGCCAGCGCCTTGAAGGGGGACAGAAGATATGGCTACACCTTC	CASALKGDRRYGYTF
medium-sized	14	.	TRBV15	TRBJ2-5	TGTGCCACCAGCAGAGGGGGCAGGTCGGAGACCCAGTACTTC	CATSRGGRSETQYF
few	17	TRBD1	TRBV5-6	TRBJ1-1	TGTGCCAGCAGCATCCGGGACAGGGGCGCTGGGGGATCTGAAGCTTTCTTT	CASSIRDRGAGGSEAFF
medium-sized	14	TRBD1	TRBV6-1	TRBJ2-7	TGTGCCAGCAGTATCGGACAGGAACCTACGAAGCAGTACTTC	CASSIGQEPTKQYF
.	15	TRBD2	TRBV6-5	TRBJ2-3	TGTGCCAGCAGGGAAGCGGGAGGGTTCACAGATACGCAGTATTTT	CASREAGGFTDTQYF
medium-sized	15	TRBD1	TRBV6-2/TRBV6-3	TRBJ1-2	TGTGCCAGCAGCGTCGGGACAGGCCAATACTATGGCTACACCTTC	CASSVGTGQYYGYTF
.	15	TRBD1	TRBV18	TRBJ2-5	TGTGCCAGCTCACCACCTTTGGACAGGGCCGAGACCCAGTACTTC	CASSPPLDRAETQYF
.	16	.	TRBV7-2	TRBJ1-2	TGTGCCAGCAGCTTAGAATGGGTCAACACTAACTATGGCTACACCTTC	CASSLEWVNTNYGYTF
medium-sized	14	.	TRBV5-6	TRBJ1-1	TGTGCCAGCAGCTTCAGGGCCATGAACACTGAAGCTTTCTTT	CASSFRAMNTEAFF
.	16	.	TRBV10-3	TRBJ2-6	TGTGCCAGCAGTTTCGACAGGACCTCTGGGGCCAACGTCCTGACTTTC	CASSFDRTSGANVLTF
medium-sized	13	TRBD1	TRBV5-1	TRBJ2-3	TGCGCCAGCAGCTGGACAGGTTCAGATACGCAGTATTTT	CASSWTGSDTQYF
few	13	.	TRBV5-1	TRBJ1-1	TGCGCCAGCAGCGCGGACGGGTACACTGAAGCTTTCTTT	CASSADGYTEAFF
medium-sized	14	TRBD1	TRBV6-5	TRBJ2-5	TGTGCCAGCAGTACCAGGGGGCAGTGGGAGACCCAGTACTTC	CASSTRGQWETQYF
.	16	TRBD1	TRBV2	TRBJ2-4	TGTGCCAGCAGTGAAACGGGACAGGCAGCCAAAAACATTCAGTACTTC	CASSETGQAAKNIQYF
large	17	TRBD1	TRBV19	TRBJ2-3	TGTGCCAGTAGAGTTAGACCGGGACAGGGATATGGTGATACGCAGTATTTT	CASRVRPGQGYGDTQYF
medium-sized	14	.	TRBV6-1	TRBJ1-2	TGTGCCAGCAGTGAAGCGAGGAGCTACTATGGCTACACCTTC	CASSEARSYYGYTF
medium-sized	15	.	TRBV12-3/TRBV12-4	TRBJ1-1	TGTGCCAGCAGTTCCCTAACGGGGCGATACACTGAAGCTTTCTTT	CASSSLTGRYTEAFF
.	16	.	TRBV28	TRBJ1-6	TGTGCCAGCAGTTTCCTCACATCGTCCTATAATTCACCCCTCCACTTT	CASSFLTSSYNSPLHF
few	16	.	TRBV21-1	TRBJ2-1	TGTGCCAGCAGCAACCCTCAGGGGGAGTCTTCGTATGAGCAGTTCTTC	CASSNPQGESSYEQFF
few	12	.	TRBV5-4	TRBJ1-2	TGTGCCAGCAGCTTGGAGTTGGGTGGCTACACCTTC	CASSLELGGYTF
large	16	TRBD1	TRBV19	TRBJ2-3	TGTGCCAGTAGTGCACGAACAGGGGGAAACACAGATACGCAGTATTTT	CASSARTGGNTDTQYF
medium-sized	14	.	TRBV12-3/TRBV12-4	TRBJ1-6	TGTGCCAGCAGTTTATCCTCCAAAGACTCACCCCTCCACTTT	CASSLSSKDSPLHF
medium-sized	16	.	TRBV15	TRBJ1-4	TGTGCCACCAGCCTTGTTTTCGGGGCAACTAATGAAAAACTGTTTTTT	CATSLVFGATNEKLFF
once	17	.	TRBV4-1	TRBJ2-6	TGCGCCAGCAGCCAACGGGGGGCTCCCTCTGGGGCCAACGTCCTGACTTTC	CASSQRGAPSGANVLTF
medium-sized	16	.	TRBV19	TRBJ1-5	TGTGCCAGTAGTATGAATCCGTTAACGGGCCCTAGGCCCCAGCATTTT	CASSMNPLTGPRPQHF
large	14	TRBD1	TRBV20-1	TRBJ2-3	TGCAGTGCTAGAGGGGACAGGGGGACAGATACGCAGTATTTT	CSARGDRGTDTQYF
medium-sized	14	TRBD1	TRBV6-6	TRBJ2-7	TGTGCCAGCAGCCCCCGGACAGGGCTCTACGAGCAGTACTTC	CASSPRTGLYEQYF
medium-sized	15	.	TRBV15	TRBJ2-7	TGTGCCACCAGCAGGGAACAACAGGGTTACGACGAGCAGTACTTC	CATSREQQGYDEQYF
medium-sized	13	.	TRBV29-1	TRBJ1-1	TGCAGCGTTTTCCAGGTAGCCAACACTGAAGCTTTCTTT	CSVFQVANTEAFF